A selection of T cell receptor beta chains follows, all from one sample in a study of T cell repertoires in cytomegalovirus infection. TCRdb redid the calling of the reads with MiXCR, one entry per CDR3 protein. The sample includes approximately 550,000 distinct CDR3 sequences, 15% to 20% seen only once; the top ten take 20% to 30%. The material sequenced was CD8+ T cells from PBMCs. These receptor sequences come from a human donor in good health (CMV status not recorded). Some clones in this sample may be carry-over from other donors' samples. Both conserved end residues are part of each CDR3. D genes are given only for firm matches. Size tells how often a clone was seen (once, few, many) or the class of an expanded clone, and some rows leave it out.

D gene: TRBD1
clone size: .
V gene: TRBV6-1
J gene: TRBJ2-7
CDR3 DNA: TGTGCCAGCAGTGAATGGGACAGCGGCTACGAGCAGTACTTC
CDR3 protein: CASSEWDSGYEQYF

D gene: .
clone size: few
V gene: TRBV7-8
J gene: TRBJ1-5
CDR3 DNA: TGTGCCAGCAGCTTTAATCAGGACCATAGCAATCAGCCCCAGCATTTT
CDR3 protein: CASSFNQDHSNQPQHF

D gene: .
clone size: once
V gene: TRBV12-3/TRBV12-4
J gene: TRBJ2-5
CDR3 DNA: TGTGCCAGCAGTTTAGGGCTTAGAAAAGAGACCCAGTACTTC
CDR3 protein: CASSLGLRKETQYF

D gene: .
clone size: few
V gene: TRBV4-1
J gene: TRBJ2-6
CDR3 DNA: TGCGCCAGCAGCCCCCGTGACAGAGTCAACTCTGGGGCCAACGTCCTGACTTTC
CDR3 protein: CASSPRDRVNSGANVLTF

D gene: TRBD2
clone size: many
V gene: TRBV12-3/TRBV12-4
J gene: TRBJ2-1
CDR3 DNA: TGTGCCAGCAGTACCGTCTTGCGGGGGGCTAATGAAGGCTACAATGAGCAGTTCTTC
CDR3 protein: CASSTVLRGANEGYNEQFF

D gene: .
clone size: .
V gene: TRBV7-9
J gene: TRBJ1-4
CDR3 DNA: TGTGCCAGCAGCCAGCCCCCCGAAAAACTGTTTTTT
CDR3 protein: CASSQPPEKLFF

D gene: .
clone size: .
V gene: TRBV3-1
J gene: TRBJ2-5
CDR3 DNA: TGTGCCAGCAGCCAAGTCGGCCACCAAGAGACCCAGTACTTC
CDR3 protein: CASSQVGHQETQYF

D gene: TRBD1
clone size: few
V gene: TRBV24-1
J gene: TRBJ2-5
CDR3 DNA: TGTGCCACCAGGGACAGGATGTGGGAGACCCAGTACTTC
CDR3 protein: CATRDRMWETQYF

D gene: TRBD1
clone size: .
V gene: TRBV13
J gene: TRBJ1-6
CDR3 DNA: TGTGCCAGCAGCCCCCCGGGACAGGCTAATTCACCCCTCCACTTT
CDR3 protein: CASSPPGQANSPLHF

D gene: TRBD1
clone size: many
V gene: TRBV28
J gene: TRBJ1-6
CDR3 DNA: TGTGCCAGCAGTCCCAGGGGGCGCGATTCACCCCTCCACTTT
CDR3 protein: CASSPRGRDSPLHF

D gene: TRBD1
clone size: many
V gene: TRBV7-8
J gene: TRBJ1-5
CDR3 DNA: TGTGCCAGCAGCTTACTAAGGACAGGGCGTCAGCCCCAGCATTTT
CDR3 protein: CASSLLRTGRQPQHF

D gene: .
clone size: many
V gene: TRBV19
J gene: TRBJ1-5
CDR3 DNA: TGTGCCAGTAGGGGCAGGGGAGGCAATCAGCCCCAGCATTTT
CDR3 protein: CASRGRGGNQPQHF

D gene: TRBD1
clone size: .
V gene: TRBV5-6
J gene: TRBJ1-2
CDR3 DNA: TGTGCCAGCAGCCCCGCCGTGGGGACAGGGGGCGCCGAAGGCTATGGCTACACCTTC
CDR3 protein: CASSPAVGTGGAEGYGYTF

D gene: TRBD2
clone size: .
V gene: TRBV4-3
J gene: TRBJ2-1
CDR3 DNA: TGCGCCAGCAGCCGAGGTGTTGGAGCGGGGTACAATGAGCAGTTCTTC
CDR3 protein: CASSRGVGAGYNEQFF

D gene: TRBD1
clone size: many
V gene: TRBV7-9
J gene: TRBJ1-4
CDR3 DNA: TGTGCCAGCAGCTTACCCGACAGGGAGGAAAAACTGTTTTTT
CDR3 protein: CASSLPDREEKLFF

D gene: .
clone size: .
V gene: TRBV7-9
J gene: TRBJ2-3
CDR3 DNA: TGTGCCAGCAGCCGGGACGAGGATGATACGCAGTATTTT
CDR3 protein: CASSRDEDDTQYF

D gene: .
clone size: few
V gene: TRBV15
J gene: TRBJ2-1
CDR3 DNA: TGTGCCACCAGCAGAGGGAATGAGAGGAATGAGCAGTTCTTC
CDR3 protein: CATSRGNERNEQFF

D gene: TRBD2
clone size: few
V gene: TRBV15
J gene: TRBJ2-5
CDR3 DNA: TGTGCCACCAGCACACTAGCGGGGGGGCAAGAGACCCAGTACTTC
CDR3 protein: CATSTLAGGQETQYF

D gene: TRBD2
clone size: many
V gene: TRBV7-8
J gene: TRBJ2-5
CDR3 DNA: TGTGCCAGCAGCCGATGGACTAGCGGGGAAGAGACCCAGTACTTC
CDR3 protein: CASSRWTSGEETQYF

D gene: TRBD1
clone size: many
V gene: TRBV28
J gene: TRBJ2-7
CDR3 DNA: TGTGCCAGCAGTTCCAACAGAGGGACAGGGGGCTACGAGCAGTACTTC
CDR3 protein: CASSSNRGTGGYEQYF

D gene: .
clone size: .
V gene: TRBV28
J gene: TRBJ1-5
CDR3 DNA: TGTGCCAGCAGTTTATATTCCGGGACCAGGGTCGACCAGCCCCAGCATTTT
CDR3 protein: CASSLYSGTRVDQPQHF

D gene: .
clone size: .
V gene: TRBV9
J gene: TRBJ1-1
CDR3 DNA: TGTGCCAGCAGCGTAGAGGCGAACACTGAAGCTTTCTTT
CDR3 protein: CASSVEANTEAFF

D gene: TRBD1
clone size: .
V gene: TRBV20-1
J gene: TRBJ1-2
CDR3 DNA: TGCAGTGCTAGGGGGGACAGGGTTGACTATGGCTACACCTTC
CDR3 protein: CSARGDRVDYGYTF

D gene: .
clone size: few
V gene: TRBV11-2
J gene: TRBJ1-4
CDR3 DNA: TGTGCCAGCAGCTTTGGGGACGATGAAAAACTGTTTTTT
CDR3 protein: CASSFGDDEKLFF

D gene: .
clone size: few
V gene: TRBV27
J gene: TRBJ1-5
CDR3 DNA: TGTGCCAGCAGTTTAAGGCAGGTTACTAGCAATCAGCCCCAGCATTTT
CDR3 protein: CASSLRQVTSNQPQHF

D gene: TRBD1
clone size: few
V gene: TRBV6-5
J gene: TRBJ2-7
CDR3 DNA: TGTGCCAGCAAACAGGGACAGGTTTTCGAGCAGTACTTC
CDR3 protein: CASKQGQVFEQYF

D gene: .
clone size: .
V gene: TRBV28
J gene: TRBJ2-7
CDR3 DNA: TGTGCCAGCAGCGATGCAGGGCGGTCCTACGAGCAGTACTTC
CDR3 protein: CASSDAGRSYEQYF

D gene: .
clone size: many
V gene: TRBV12-5
J gene: TRBJ2-1
CDR3 DNA: TGTGCTAGTGGTTTTGCCGGGGTGAATGAGCAGTTCTTC
CDR3 protein: CASGFAGVNEQFF

D gene: TRBD2
clone size: .
V gene: TRBV6-4
J gene: TRBJ2-3
CDR3 DNA: TGTGCCAGCAGCGGGACTAGCGGGGGAGAAGATACGCAGTATTTT
CDR3 protein: CASSGTSGGEDTQYF

D gene: .
clone size: many
V gene: TRBV11-2
J gene: TRBJ2-2
CDR3 DNA: TGTGCCAGCAGCTTACTACAGTCGAACACCGGGGAGCTGTTTTTT
CDR3 protein: CASSLLQSNTGELFF

D gene: .
clone size: few
V gene: TRBV7-9
J gene: TRBJ1-1
CDR3 DNA: TGTGCCAGCAGCTCCTCAGAGAAGTCATTCGTGAATGCTGAAGCTTTCTTT
CDR3 protein: CASSSSEKSFVNAEAFF

D gene: .
clone size: few
V gene: TRBV7-9
J gene: TRBJ2-2
CDR3 DNA: TGTGCCAGCAGTAAGACCGGGTCCAACACCGGGGAGCTGTTTTTT
CDR3 protein: CASSKTGSNTGELFF

D gene: .
clone size: .
V gene: TRBV18
J gene: TRBJ2-7
CDR3 DNA: TGTGCCAGCTCACCTGCGACAAGCTCCTACGAGCAGTACTTC
CDR3 protein: CASSPATSSYEQYF

D gene: .
clone size: .
V gene: TRBV9
J gene: TRBJ2-7
CDR3 DNA: TGTGCCAGCAGCCCCCCCGAAGGGCCCTACGAGACGTACTTC
CDR3 protein: CASSPPEGPYETYF

D gene: .
clone size: .
V gene: TRBV10-1
J gene: TRBJ2-3
CDR3 DNA: TGCGCCAGCAGTGACACTTTGAGCACAGATACGCAGTATTTT
CDR3 protein: CASSDTLSTDTQYF